This T cell receptor beta chain was documented in a study of T-cell reconstitution after alpha-beta-depleted transplantation in children. Germline loops: CDR1 SGHRS, CDR2 YFSETQ. The CDR3 runs 18 residues. With V trimmed by 4 bases and J by 5 bases, 9 bases remained unmatched. This clonotype was seen more than once but under ten times. Using unique molecular identifiers, the investigators prepared the TCRbeta library. Each CDR3 protein is one row after TCRdb ran MiXCR on the PCR reads. This table has a few hundred thousand distinct CDR3 sequences, roughly 43% appearing once. This sample comprised PBMCs, obtained before TCRalphabeta/CD19-depleted stem cell transplant. V usage is TRBV5-1 and J usage is TRBJ2-2, with 15 bases identical to TRBD2. The sequence was collected from a girl aged 2 to 10 with aplastic anemia, due to receive a stem cell transplant. CDR3 nucleotide sequence: TGCGCCAGCAGCAGTGGACTAGCGGGAGGGCCGCGAACCGGGGAGCTGTTTTTT. This gives the protein CASSSGLAGGPRTGELFF.